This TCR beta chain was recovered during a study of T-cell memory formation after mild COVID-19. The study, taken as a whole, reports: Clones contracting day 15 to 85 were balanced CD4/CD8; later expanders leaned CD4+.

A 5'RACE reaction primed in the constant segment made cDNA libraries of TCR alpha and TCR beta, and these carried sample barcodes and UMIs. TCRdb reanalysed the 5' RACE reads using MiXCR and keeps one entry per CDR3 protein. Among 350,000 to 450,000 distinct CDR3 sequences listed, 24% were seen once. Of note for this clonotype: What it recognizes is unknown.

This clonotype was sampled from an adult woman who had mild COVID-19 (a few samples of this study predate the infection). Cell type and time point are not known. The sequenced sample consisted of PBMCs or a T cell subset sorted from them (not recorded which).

The CDR3 here is CASSQIGSRETQYF. CDR3 coding DNA: TGCGCCAGCAGCCAAATCGGGAGCCGGGAGACCCAGTACTTC. The chain is built from TRBV4-1 and TRBJ2-5; D might be TRBD2 (6 bases). The V and J ends lost 2 bases and 5 bases respectively, with 12 bases between them. The CDR3 is 14 amino acids. CDR1 and CDR2 from the germline V gene are MGHRA and YSYEKL.